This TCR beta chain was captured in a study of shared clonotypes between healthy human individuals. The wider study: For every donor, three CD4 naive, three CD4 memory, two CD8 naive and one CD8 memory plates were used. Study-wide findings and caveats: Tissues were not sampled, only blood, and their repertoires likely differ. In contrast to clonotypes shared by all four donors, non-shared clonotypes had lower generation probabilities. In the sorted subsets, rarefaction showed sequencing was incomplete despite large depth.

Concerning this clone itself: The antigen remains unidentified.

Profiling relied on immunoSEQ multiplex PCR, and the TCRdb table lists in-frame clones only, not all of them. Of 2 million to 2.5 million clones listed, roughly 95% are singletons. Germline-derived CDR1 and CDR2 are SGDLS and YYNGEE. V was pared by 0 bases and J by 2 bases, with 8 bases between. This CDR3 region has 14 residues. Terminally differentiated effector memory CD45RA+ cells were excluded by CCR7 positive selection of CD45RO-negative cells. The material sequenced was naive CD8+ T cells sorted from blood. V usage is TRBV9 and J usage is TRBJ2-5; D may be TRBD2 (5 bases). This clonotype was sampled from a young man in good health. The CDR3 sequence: CASSVGRAQETQYF. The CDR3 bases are TGTGCCAGCAGCGTAGGGCGGGCACAAGAGACCCAGTACTTC.